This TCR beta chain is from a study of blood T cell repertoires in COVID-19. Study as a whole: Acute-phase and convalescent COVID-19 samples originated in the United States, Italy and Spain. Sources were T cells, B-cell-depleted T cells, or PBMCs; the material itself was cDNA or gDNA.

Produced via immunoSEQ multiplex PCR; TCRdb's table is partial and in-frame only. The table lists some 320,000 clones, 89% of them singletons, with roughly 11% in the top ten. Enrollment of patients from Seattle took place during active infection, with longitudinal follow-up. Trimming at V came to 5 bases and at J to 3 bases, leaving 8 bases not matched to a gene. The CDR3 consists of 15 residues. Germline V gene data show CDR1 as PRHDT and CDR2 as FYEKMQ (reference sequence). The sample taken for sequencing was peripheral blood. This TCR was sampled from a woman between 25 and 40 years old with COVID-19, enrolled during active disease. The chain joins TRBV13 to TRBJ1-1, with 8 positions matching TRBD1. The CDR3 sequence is CASSPPTGAYTEAFF. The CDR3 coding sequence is TGTGCCAGCAGCCCCCCGACAGGGGCCTACACTGAAGCTTTCTTT.